Shown below are 9 T cell receptor beta chains from a single sample sequenced in a study of cytomegalovirus exposure and HLA in healthy donors. The PCR used 60 Vbeta and 13 Jbeta primers. Some clones are missing from TCRdb's copy, which holds only in-frame ones; the method was immunoSEQ multiplex PCR. The repertoire holds 100,000 or so clones, with 70% to 85% as singletons. Sequenced material: PBMCs. These receptor sequences come from a man younger than 35 in good health and CMV-seronegative.

The CDR3 loop reads CASSEYGTPNYGYTF. DNA for the CDR3: TGTGCCAGCAGTGAATATGGGACTCCAAACTATGGCTACACCTTC. The rearrangement joins TRBV25-1 to TRBJ1-2, with a weak D call TRBD1 (5 bases). There are 15 residues in the CDR3. CDR1 is MGHDK and CDR2 is SYGVNS in the germline V gene. Deletions cut 0 bases from V and 2 bases from J, with 10 bases between.

The chain carries TRBV18 and TRBJ2-1; D uncertain. Trimming removed 2 bases from V and 7 bases from J, with 6 bases in between. The CDR3 sequence is 12 residues long. CDR1 is KGHSH and CDR2 is LQKENI in the germline V gene. DNA of the CDR3: TGTGCCAGCTCACCAGCCGGTAATGAGCAGTTCTTC. Residues: CASSPAGNEQFF. The complete variable domain, with remaining parts taken from reference TRBV18 and TRBJ2-1, reads NAGVMQNPRHLVRRRGQEARLRCSPMKGHSHVYWYRQLPEEGLKFMVYLQKENIIDESGMPKERFSAEFPKEGPSILRIQQVVRGDSAAYFCASSPAGNEQFFGPGTRLTVL.

The V call is TRBV2, the J call TRBJ1-5; 7 bases align to TRBD1. Germline V gives CDR1 SNHLY, CDR2 FYNNEI. CDR3 size: 13 residues. J lost 5 bases, V lost 7 bases, and 5 bases had no gene match. The CDR3 DNA follows: TGTGCCAGCAATGACAGGGAGGATCAGCCCCAGCATTTT. This encodes CASNDREDQPQHF.

The rearrangement links TRBV7-9 to TRBJ2-2; 9 positions agree with TRBD1. The CDR3 length is 16 residues. V dropped 5 bases and J dropped 5; count of bases not matched to a gene: 9. Germline V gene sequence: CDR1 SEHNR, CDR2 FQNEAQ (reference sequence). CDR3 residues: CASSTENRGRTGELFF. The DNA for the CDR3 is TGTGCCAGCAGCACGGAGAACAGGGGGCGTACCGGGGAGCTGTTTTTT.

This rearrangement joins TRBV5-1 to TRBJ2-7, with D possibly matching TRBD1 (8 bases). Germline CDR1 and CDR2: SGHRS and YFSETQ. The CDR3 runs 14 residues. V shed 3 bases and J shed 5 bases, with 15 bases lying between them. CDR3 region: CASSYDRGGDEQYF. The CDR3, as DNA: TGCGCCAGCAGCTACGACAGGGGAGGGGACGAGCAGTACTTC.

The chain combines TRBV9 with TRBJ2-5; possibly TRBD2 for D (5 bases). Trimming shortened V by 1 base and J by 5 bases, and 15 bases separated the two germline ends. The germline CDR1 and CDR2 sequences are SGDLS and YYNGEE. This CDR3 is 15 amino acids long. This CDR3 is CASSVTGMGLETQYF. The CDR3 nucleotides read TGTGCCAGCAGCGTAACCGGGATGGGGTTGGAGACCCAGTACTTC.

The chain employs TRBV7-2 and TRBJ2-3, with a weak D call TRBD2 (5 bases). V lost 6 bases to trimming and J lost 5 bases, with 18 bases between them. The CDR3 extends over 15 amino acids. CDR1 and CDR2 (germline): SGHTA, FQGNSA. The CDR3 nucleotides read TGTGCCAGCAGTTCTACCGGGGTTAAGGGAGATACGCAGTATTTT. Its protein product is CASSSTGVKGDTQYF.

This clone showed up just a few times. V is TRBV6-1 and J is TRBJ1-2, with 8 bases aligning to TRBD1. The CDR3 contains 15 residues. J lost 3 bases, V lost 6 bases, and 9 bases had no gene match. Germline CDR1 reads MNHNS; CDR2 reads SASEGT. This CDR3 reads CASSDLVTGDYGYTF. CDR3 sequence (DNA): TGTGCCAGCAGCGACCTCGTGACAGGGGACTATGGCTACACCTTC.

V gene TRBV28 combines with J gene TRBJ2-2, with 9 bases lining up with TRBD2. Trimming cost V 2 bases and J 0 bases; bases outside gene matches: 7. Germline CDR1 reads MDHEN; CDR2 reads SYDVKM. The CDR3 extends over 18 amino acids. CDR3 nucleotides: TGTGCCAGCAGTTTAGCGGGGCCTAGCGGGACGAACACCGGGGAGCTGTTTTTT. It yields the protein CASSLAGPSGTNTGELFF.